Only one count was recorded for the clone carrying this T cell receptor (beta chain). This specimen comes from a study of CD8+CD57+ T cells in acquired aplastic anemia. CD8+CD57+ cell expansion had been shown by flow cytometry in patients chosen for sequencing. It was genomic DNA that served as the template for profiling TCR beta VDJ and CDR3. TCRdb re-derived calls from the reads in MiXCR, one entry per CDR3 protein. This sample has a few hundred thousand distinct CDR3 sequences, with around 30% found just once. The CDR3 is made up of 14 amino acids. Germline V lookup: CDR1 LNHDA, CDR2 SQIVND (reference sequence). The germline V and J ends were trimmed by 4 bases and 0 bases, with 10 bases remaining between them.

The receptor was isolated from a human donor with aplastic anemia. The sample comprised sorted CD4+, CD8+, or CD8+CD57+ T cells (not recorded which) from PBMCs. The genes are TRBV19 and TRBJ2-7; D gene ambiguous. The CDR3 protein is CASSKGPNSYEQYF. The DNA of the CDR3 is TGTGCCAGTAGTAAAGGACCCAACTCCTACGAGCAGTACTTC.